This entry features one T cell receptor beta chain sequence. This CDR3 comprises 15 residues. With 2 bases clipped from V and 0 bases from J, the junction kept 4 bases outside the gene matches. The germline CDR1 and CDR2 sequences are SGHTA and FQGNSA. TCRdb keeps only in-frame clones here, not all; method: immunoSEQ multiplex PCR. Among 20,000 to 25,000 clones listed, over 65% were seen once. This sample is drawn from a study of T cell changes during pregnancy in multiple sclerosis. The sequence was collected from a female donor with multiple sclerosis, enrolled in a pregnancy study. The chain is built from TRBV7-2 and TRBJ2-7; 7 nucleotides match TRBD2. The sequenced sample was CD8+ T cells from peripheral blood mononuclear cells, obtained before pregnancy. CDR3 nucleotides: TGTGCCAGCAGCTTACGGGGGGTATACTCCTACGAGCAGTACTTC. Encoded protein: CASSLRGVYSYEQYF.